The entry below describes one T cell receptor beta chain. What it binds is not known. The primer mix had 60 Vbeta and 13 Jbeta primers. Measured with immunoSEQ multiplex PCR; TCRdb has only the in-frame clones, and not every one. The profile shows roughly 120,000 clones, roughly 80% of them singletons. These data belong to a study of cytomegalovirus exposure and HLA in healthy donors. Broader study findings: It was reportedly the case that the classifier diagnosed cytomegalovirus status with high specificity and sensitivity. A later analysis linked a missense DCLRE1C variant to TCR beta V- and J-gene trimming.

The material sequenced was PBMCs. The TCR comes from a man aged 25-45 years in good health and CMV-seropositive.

The chain's CDR3 is CASCPRSRETQYF. CDR3 sequence (DNA): TGCGCCAGCTGTCCTCGGTCTCGGGAGACCCAGTACTTC. V is TRBV5-1 and J is TRBJ2-5; D unresolved. The ends were cut back, 7 bases at V and 5 bases at J, with 15 bases in the middle. The CDR3 has 13 amino acids. The germline V gene has CDR1 SGHRS and CDR2 YFSETQ. Filled out from reference TRBV5-1 and TRBJ2-5, the complete variable domain reads KAGVTQTPRYLIKTRGQQVTLSCSPISGHRSVSWYQQTPGQGLQFLFEYFSETQRNKGNFPGRFSGRQFSNSRSEMNVSTLELGDSALYLCASCPRSRETQYFGPGTRLLVL.